One sample yielded the 21 T cell receptor beta chains listed below, sequenced in a study of PD-1 blockade in classical Hodgkin lymphoma. Some clones are missing from TCRdb's copy, which holds only in-frame ones; the method was immunoSEQ multiplex PCR. The profile shows tens of thousands of clones, approximately 88% of them singletons. The time point here: newly diagnosed, previously untreated cHL patient sample. Magnetic negative selection of thawed PBMCs was the method by which CD4+ T cells were purified. The specimen sequenced was CD4+ T cells from blood. Receptors originate from a human donor with classical Hodgkin lymphoma.

The rearrangement uses TRBV7-2 and TRBJ1-2; D might be TRBD1 (5 bases). The CDR3 is 14 residues long. Per the germline V gene, CDR1 is SGHTA and CDR2 is FQGNSA. Between the trimmed V and J ends, which lost 3 bases and 4 bases, there was a span of 12 bases. The CDR3 spells CASSFGTEIYGYTF. CDR3 in DNA: TGTGCCAGCAGCTTCGGGACGGAGATCTATGGCTACACCTTC. Complete variable domain (other parts from reference TRBV7-2 and TRBJ1-2): GAGVSQSPSNKVTEKGKDVELRCDPISGHTALYWYRQSLGQGLEFLIYFQGNSAPDKSGLPSDRFSAERTGGSVSTLTIQRTQQEDSAVYLCASSFGTEIYGYTFGSGTRLTVV.

The chain has TRBV19 and TRBJ2-3; D remains ambiguous. Trimming stripped 8 bases from V and 2 bases from J, with 17 bases between. Germline lookup yields CDR1 LNHDA and CDR2 SQIVND (reference sequence). This CDR3 region has 15 residues. The CDR3 sequence is CASGLGQRSTDTQYF. DNA for the CDR3: TGTGCCAGTGGCCTGGGCCAGCGTTCCACAGATACGCAGTATTTT.

The chain is built from TRBV10-3 and TRBJ2-7; 7 nucleotides agree with TRBD2. The germline V gene has CDR1 ENHRY and CDR2 SYGVKD. Trimming cost V 10 bases and J 4 bases; bases outside gene matches: 7. This CDR3 comprises 12 residues. The CDR3 sequence is CASSGSLYEQYF. The CDR3 bases are TGTGCCAGTAGCGGGTCTTTGTACGAGCAGTACTTC.

The chain links TRBV4-3 to TRBJ2-3; D not resolved. V was shortened by 4 bases and J by 2 bases, with 10 bases between the two germline ends. Germline V gene sequence: CDR1 LGHNA, CDR2 YSLEER. The CDR3 totals 14 residues. The CDR3 loop is CASSRKWDTDTQYF. The CDR3 nucleotides are TGCGCCAGCAGCCGGAAATGGGACACAGATACGCAGTATTTT.

The chain couples TRBV5-6 to TRBJ1-6; maybe TRBD1 (5 bases). Trimming pared 4 bases from V and 9 bases from J, leaving 17 bases between. There are 15 residues in the CDR3. Germline loops: CDR1 SGHDT, CDR2 YYEEEE. The CDR3 loop reads CASSLTGTGVSPLHF. CDR3 nucleotides: TGTGCCAGCAGCCTAACCGGGACGGGGGTTTCACCCCTCCACTTT.

The chain couples TRBV6-1 to TRBJ2-5; perhaps TRBD2 as D (6 bases). The CDR3 is 17 amino acids. Germline lookup yields CDR1 MNHNS and CDR2 SASEGT. The V end lost 1 base, the J end lost 4 bases, and 19 bases lay between the germline ends. For the CDR3, the DNA is TGTGCCAGCAGTGAAGTTCCGGAGGGATCGGCATTAGAGACCCAGTACTTC. Amino acid sequence: CASSEVPEGSALETQYF.

The chain couples TRBV2 to TRBJ1-4; D is undetermined. The CDR3 contains 13 residues. Trimming cost V 4 bases and J 5 bases, with 8 bases left between them. CDR1 is SNHLY, CDR2 FYNNEI, per germline. The CDR3 bases are TGTGCCAGCAGTGTCCGGGGAAATGAAAAACTGTTTTTT. Protein sequence: CASSVRGNEKLFF.

This clone was recorded a few times. This chain joins TRBV2 and TRBJ1-3; 7 bases agree with TRBD1. Trimming at V came to 6 bases and at J to 4 bases, leaving 6 bases not matched to a gene. The CDR3 length is 14 residues. The germline V gene encodes CDR1 SNHLY and CDR2 FYNNEI. The CDR3 sequence: CASRRDSNGNTIYF. The CDR3 DNA reads TGTGCCAGCAGACGGGACAGCAACGGAAACACCATATATTTT.

J is TRBJ1-1 and V is TRBV19; 7 nucleotides agree with TRBD1. The trim removed 6 bases at V and 6 bases at J, leaving 10 bases unmatched. This CDR3 is 14 amino acids long. The V gene's germline CDR1 is LNHDA and CDR2 SQIVND (reference sequence). The CDR3, as DNA: TGTGCCAGTAGGGGGCTCGACAGGGAGGCTGAAGCTTTCTTT. It specifies CASRGLDREAEAFF.

The chain carries TRBV2 and TRBJ2-2, with TRBD2 matching over 8 bases. After removal of 6 bases from V and 6 bases from J, the junction contained 3 bases not matched to a gene. CDR1 SNHLY and CDR2 FYNNEI come from the germline V gene. The CDR3 runs 13 residues. Written as DNA, the CDR3 is TGTGCCAGCAGGCGGGAGGCTGCCGGGGAGCTGTTTTTT. Translating gives CASRREAAGELFF.

The V and J genes are TRBV2 and TRBJ2-7, with 9 bases that match TRBD2. Germline CDR1 SNHLY, CDR2 FYNNEI. The length of the CDR3 is 14 residues. V shed 5 bases, J shed 3 bases, and the junction held 5 bases outside the gene matches. CDR3 sequence (DNA): TGTGCCAGCAGTCGGGATAGCGGGAGCTACGAGCAGTACTTC. Its protein is CASSRDSGSYEQYF. The variable domain in full, with the rest retrieved from reference TRBV2 and TRBJ2-7, is EPEVTQTPSHQVTQMGQEVILRCVPISNHLYFYWYRQILGQKVEFLVSFYNNEISEKSEIFDDQFSVERPDGSNFTLKIRSTKLEDSAMYFCASSRDSGSYEQYFGPGTRLTVT.

This clone was recorded a few times. Relative to the germline gene, one junction end is altered; a read error may explain this. The chain links TRBV6-1 to TRBJ1-1; tentative D call: TRBD1 (6 bases). This CDR3 region has 13 residues. Germline lookup yields CDR1 MNHNS and CDR2 SASEGT. The CDR3, as DNA: TGTGCCAGCAGGGAAGACAGGTTGACGTTAGCTTTCTTT. Residues: CASREDRLTLAFF.

The chain couples TRBV7-2 to TRBJ2-7; D might be TRBD1 (6 bases). The CDR3 has 14 residues. V was pared by 1 base and J by 5 bases, with 12 bases between. Per the germline V gene, CDR1 is SGHTA and CDR2 is FQGNSA. The chain's CDR3 is CASSLGGGHDEQYF. The CDR3 coding sequence is TGTGCCAGCAGCTTAGGAGGGGGACACGACGAGCAGTACTTC.

The chain carries TRBV7-3 and TRBJ1-1; D not certain. V lost 5 bases and J 1 base, leaving 8 bases between the germline ends. Germline CDR1 reads SGHTA; CDR2 reads FQGTGA. This CDR3 region has 13 residues. CDR3 nucleotide sequence: TGTGCCAGCAGCCTGGATCAGAACACTGAAGCTTTCTTT. As protein: CASSLDQNTEAFF.

This clone was counted a few times. V usage is TRBV19 and J usage is TRBJ1-5; D uncertain. Germline V gene lookup returns CDR1 LNHDA and CDR2 SQIVND (reference sequence). Trimming took 3 bases from V and 5 from J, leaving 8 bases between them. The CDR3 sequence is 13 residues long. The CDR3 spells CASSILVYQPQHF. The CDR3 DNA reads TGTGCCAGTAGTATCTTGGTGTATCAGCCCCAGCATTTT.

This clone has only a few counts. V gene TRBV2 combines with J gene TRBJ1-1; D not certain. Germline V gives CDR1 SNHLY, CDR2 FYNNEI. The CDR3 sequence is 14 residues long. V was cut by 6 bases and J by 0 bases, with 11 bases left in between. The CDR3 region is CASSQPLLNTEAFF. The CDR3 DNA reads TGTGCCAGCAGCCAACCCCTCCTGAACACTGAAGCTTTCTTT.

This chain connects TRBV9 to TRBJ2-7; D tentatively reads TRBD1 or TRBD2 (5 bases each). The CDR3 is made up of 16 amino acids. CDR1 is SGDLS and CDR2 is YYNGEE in the germline V gene. The V and J ends lost 0 bases and 5 bases respectively, with 18 bases between them. CDR3 nucleotides: TGTGCCAGCAGCGTAGACCCATCGGGACCGAGACACGAGCAGTACTTC. Protein product: CASSVDPSGPRHEQYF.

The gene calls are TRBV28 and TRBJ2-1, with 12 nucleotides matching TRBD1. V shed 3 bases and J 9 bases; nucleotides not matched to a gene: 6. In germline, CDR1 is MDHEN, CDR2 SYDVKM. CDR3 size: 15 residues. CDR3 protein: CASSFSGQGAGEQFF. CDR3 DNA: TGTGCCAGCAGTTTCTCGGGACAGGGGGCAGGTGAGCAGTTCTTC. Full variable domain (remainder filled in from reference TRBV28 and TRBJ2-1): DVKVTQSSRYLVKRTGEKVFLECVQDMDHENMFWYRQDPGLGLRLIYFSYDVKMKEKGDIPEGYSVSREKKERFSLILESASTNQTSMYLCASSFSGQGAGEQFFGPGTRLTVL.

This clone was observed a single time. The rearrangement joins TRBV6-5 to TRBJ2-2, with D perhaps TRBD1 (5 bases). CDR1 and CDR2 (germline): MNHEY, SVGAGI. V lost 2 bases and J 4 bases, leaving 5 bases between the germline ends. CDR3 length equals 13 residues. The CDR3 DNA reads TGTGCCAGCAGTTACGGGGCCACCGGGGAGCTGTTTTTT. It specifies CASSYGATGELFF.

The chain uses TRBV2 and TRBJ2-5; either TRBD1 or TRBD2 may fit D (5 bases each). Germline CDR1 and CDR2: SNHLY and FYNNEI. With 8 bases removed from V and 0 bases from J, the gap between germline ends came to 7 bases. The CDR3 has 12 amino acids. The CDR3 reads CASGGDQETQYF. CDR3 in DNA: TGTGCCAGCGGGGGAGACCAAGAGACCCAGTACTTC.

The genes are TRBV4-1 and TRBJ2-1, with TRBD2 matching 9 bases. Germline assignment: CDR1 MGHRA and CDR2 YSYEKL. This CDR3 region has 16 residues. The ends lost 0 bases at V and 7 bases at J; junction bases unmatched: 7. The CDR3 region is CASSQDGGRAVNEQFF. In nucleotides, the CDR3 is TGCGCCAGCAGCCAAGATGGCGGGAGGGCCGTGAATGAGCAGTTCTTC.